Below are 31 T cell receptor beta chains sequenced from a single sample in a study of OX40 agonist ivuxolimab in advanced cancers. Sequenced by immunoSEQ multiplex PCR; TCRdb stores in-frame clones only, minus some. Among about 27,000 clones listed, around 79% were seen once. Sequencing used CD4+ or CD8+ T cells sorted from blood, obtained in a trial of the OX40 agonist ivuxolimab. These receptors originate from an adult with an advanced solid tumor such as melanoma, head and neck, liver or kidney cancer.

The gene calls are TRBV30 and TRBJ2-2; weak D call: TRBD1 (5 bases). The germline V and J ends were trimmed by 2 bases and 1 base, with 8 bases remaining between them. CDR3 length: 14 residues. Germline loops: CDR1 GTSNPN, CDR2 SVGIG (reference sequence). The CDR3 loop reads CAWSRGWNTGELFF. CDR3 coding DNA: TGTGCCTGGAGTAGGGGTTGGAACACCGGGGAGCTGTTTTTT. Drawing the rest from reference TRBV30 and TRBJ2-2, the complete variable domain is SQTIHQWPATLVQPVGSPLSLECTVEGTSNPNLYWYRQAAGRGLQLLFYSVGIGQISSEVPQNLSASRPQDRQFILSSKKLLLSDSGFYLCAWSRGWNTGELFFGEGSRLTVL.

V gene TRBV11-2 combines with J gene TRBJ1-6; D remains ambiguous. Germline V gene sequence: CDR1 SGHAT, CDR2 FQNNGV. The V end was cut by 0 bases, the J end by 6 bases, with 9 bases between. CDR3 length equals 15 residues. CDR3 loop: CASSLESAANSPLHF. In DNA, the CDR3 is TGTGCCAGCAGCTTAGAATCGGCAGCTAATTCACCCCTCCACTTT.

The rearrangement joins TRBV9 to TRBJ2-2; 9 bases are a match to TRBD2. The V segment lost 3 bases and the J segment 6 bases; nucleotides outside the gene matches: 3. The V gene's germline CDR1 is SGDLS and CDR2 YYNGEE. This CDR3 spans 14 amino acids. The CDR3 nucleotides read TGTGCCAGCAGCGAAAGCGGGGGGCCCGGGGAGCTGTTTTTT. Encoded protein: CASSESGGPGELFF.

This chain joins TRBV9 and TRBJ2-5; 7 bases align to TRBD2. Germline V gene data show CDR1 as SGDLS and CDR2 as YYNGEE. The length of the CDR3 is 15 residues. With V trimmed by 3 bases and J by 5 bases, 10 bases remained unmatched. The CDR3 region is CASSAGGGLWETQYF. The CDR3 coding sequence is TGTGCCAGCAGCGCTGGGGGGGGTTTGTGGGAGACCCAGTACTTC.

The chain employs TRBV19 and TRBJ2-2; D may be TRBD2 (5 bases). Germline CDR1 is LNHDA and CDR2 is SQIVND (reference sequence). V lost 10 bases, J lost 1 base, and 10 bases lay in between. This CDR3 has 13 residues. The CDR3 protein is CATLDLNTGELFF. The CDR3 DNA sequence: TGTGCCACCCTGGACTTGAACACCGGGGAGCTGTTTTTT.

CDR3 in amino acids: CASSPGRDRGYEQYF. The CDR3, as DNA: TGTGCCAGCAGCCCCGGCCGGGACAGGGGTTACGAGCAGTACTTC. The chain employs TRBV7-6 and TRBJ2-7; 10 bases match TRBD1. J lost 4 bases, V lost 5 bases, and 8 bases had no gene match. The CDR3 sequence is 15 residues long. Germline CDR1 reads SGHVS; CDR2 reads FNYEAQ.

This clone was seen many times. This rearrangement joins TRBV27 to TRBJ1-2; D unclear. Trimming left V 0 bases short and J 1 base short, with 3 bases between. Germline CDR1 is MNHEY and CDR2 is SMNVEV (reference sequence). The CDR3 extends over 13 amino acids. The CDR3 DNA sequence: TGTGCCAGCAGTTTATCAGTTAACTATGGCTACACCTTC. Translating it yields CASSLSVNYGYTF.

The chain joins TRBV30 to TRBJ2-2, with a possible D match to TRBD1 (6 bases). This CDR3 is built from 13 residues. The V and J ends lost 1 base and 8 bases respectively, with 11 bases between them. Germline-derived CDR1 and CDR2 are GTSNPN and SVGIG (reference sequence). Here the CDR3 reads CAWSALRGGELFF. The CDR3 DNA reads TGTGCCTGGAGTGCACTTAGGGGGGGGGAGCTGTTTTTT.

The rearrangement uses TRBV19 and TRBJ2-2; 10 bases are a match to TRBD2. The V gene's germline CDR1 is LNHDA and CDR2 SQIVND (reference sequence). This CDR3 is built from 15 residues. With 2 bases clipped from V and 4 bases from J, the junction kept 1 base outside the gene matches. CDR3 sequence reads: CASSISGGATGELFF. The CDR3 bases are TGTGCCAGTAGTATAAGCGGGGGGGCCACCGGGGAGCTGTTTTTT.

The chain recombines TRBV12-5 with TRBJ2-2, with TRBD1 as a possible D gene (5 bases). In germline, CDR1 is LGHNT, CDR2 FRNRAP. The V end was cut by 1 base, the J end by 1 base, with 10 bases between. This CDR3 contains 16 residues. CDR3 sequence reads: CASGLADSMNTGELFF. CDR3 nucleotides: TGTGCTAGTGGTTTGGCAGACAGCATGAACACCGGGGAGCTGTTTTTT.

The CDR3 DNA is TGTGCCTGGAGTGAGGAAAACTATGGCTACACCTTC. Its protein is CAWSEENYGYTF. The rearrangement uses TRBV30 and TRBJ1-2; D gene unclear. The germline gives CDR1 GTSNPN, CDR2 SVGIG (reference sequence). CDR3 size: 12 residues. Trimming pared 1 base from V and 2 bases from J, leaving 5 bases between.

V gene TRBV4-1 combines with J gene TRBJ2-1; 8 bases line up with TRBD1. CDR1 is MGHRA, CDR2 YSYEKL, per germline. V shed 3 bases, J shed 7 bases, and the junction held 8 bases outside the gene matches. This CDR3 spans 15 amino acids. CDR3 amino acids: CASSQSDRVGNEQFF. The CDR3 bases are TGCGCCAGCAGCCAGTCGGACAGGGTAGGGAATGAGCAGTTCTTC.

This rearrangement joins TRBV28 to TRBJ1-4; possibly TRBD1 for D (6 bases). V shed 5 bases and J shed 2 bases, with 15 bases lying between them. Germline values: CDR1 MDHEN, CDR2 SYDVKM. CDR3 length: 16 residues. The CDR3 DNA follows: TGTGCCAGCAGTGAGACCCCAGGACAGACTAATGAAAAACTGTTTTTT. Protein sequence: CASSETPGQTNEKLFF.

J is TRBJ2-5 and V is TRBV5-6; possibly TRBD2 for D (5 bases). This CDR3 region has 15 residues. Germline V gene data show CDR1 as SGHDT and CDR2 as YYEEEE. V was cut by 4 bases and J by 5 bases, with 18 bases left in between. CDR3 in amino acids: CASSRIGGYGETQYF. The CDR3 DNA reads TGTGCCAGCAGCCGTATTGGAGGCTATGGGGAGACCCAGTACTTC. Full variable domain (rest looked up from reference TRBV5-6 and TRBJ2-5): DAGVTQSPTHLIKTRGQQVTLRCSPKSGHDTVSWYQQALGQGPQFIFQYYEEEERQRGNFPDRFSGHQFPNYSSELNVNALLLGDSALYLCASSRIGGYGETQYFGPGTRLLVL.

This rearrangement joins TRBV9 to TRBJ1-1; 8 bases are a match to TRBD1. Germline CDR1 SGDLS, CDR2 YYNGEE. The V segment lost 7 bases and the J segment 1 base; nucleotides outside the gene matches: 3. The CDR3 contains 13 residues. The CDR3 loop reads CASGQGPNTEAFF. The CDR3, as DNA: TGTGCCAGCGGACAGGGCCCGAACACTGAAGCTTTCTTT. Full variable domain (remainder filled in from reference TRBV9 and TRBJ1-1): DSGVTQTPKHLITATGQRVTLRCSPRSGDLSVYWYQQSLDQGLQFLIQYYNGEERAKGNILERFSAQQFPDLHSELNLSSLELGDSALYFCASGQGPNTEAFFGQGTRLTVV.

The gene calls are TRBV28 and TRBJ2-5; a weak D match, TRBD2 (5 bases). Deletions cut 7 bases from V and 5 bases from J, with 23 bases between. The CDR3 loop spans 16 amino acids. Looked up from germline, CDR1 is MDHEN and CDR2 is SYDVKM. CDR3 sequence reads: CASTHLEDLRHETQYF. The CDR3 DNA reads TGTGCCAGCACCCATCTGGAGGACTTGCGTCATGAGACCCAGTACTTC.

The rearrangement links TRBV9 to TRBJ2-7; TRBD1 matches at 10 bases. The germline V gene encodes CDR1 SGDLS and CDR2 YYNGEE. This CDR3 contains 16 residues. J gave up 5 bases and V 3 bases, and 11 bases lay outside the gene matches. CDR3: CASSAPGQGIFDEQYF. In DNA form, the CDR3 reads TGTGCCAGCAGCGCGCCGGGACAGGGGATTTTCGACGAGCAGTACTTC. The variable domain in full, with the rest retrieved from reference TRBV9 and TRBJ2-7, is DSGVTQTPKHLITATGQRVTLRCSPRSGDLSVYWYQQSLDQGLQFLIQYYNGEERAKGNILERFSAQQFPDLHSELNLSSLELGDSALYFCASSAPGQGIFDEQYFGPGTRLTVT.

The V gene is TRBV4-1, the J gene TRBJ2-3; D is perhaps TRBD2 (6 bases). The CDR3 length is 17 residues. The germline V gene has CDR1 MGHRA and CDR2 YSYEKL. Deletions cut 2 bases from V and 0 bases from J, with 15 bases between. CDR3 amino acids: CASSQFSAGPSTDTQYF. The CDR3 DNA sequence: TGCGCCAGCAGCCAATTTTCGGCGGGACCGAGCACAGATACGCAGTATTTT.

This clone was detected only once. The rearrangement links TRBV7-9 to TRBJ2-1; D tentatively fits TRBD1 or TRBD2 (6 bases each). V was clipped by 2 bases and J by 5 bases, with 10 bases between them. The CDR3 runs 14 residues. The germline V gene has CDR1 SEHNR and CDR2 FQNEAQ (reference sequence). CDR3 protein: CASSLIRGDNEQFF. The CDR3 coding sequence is TGTGCCAGCAGCTTAATAAGGGGGGACAATGAGCAGTTCTTC.

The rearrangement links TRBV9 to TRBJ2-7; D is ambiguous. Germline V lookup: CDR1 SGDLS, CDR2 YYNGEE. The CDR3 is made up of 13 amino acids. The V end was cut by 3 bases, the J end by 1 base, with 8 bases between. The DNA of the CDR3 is TGTGCCAGCAGCGCTGGGGTATCCTACGAGCAGTACTTC. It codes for CASSAGVSYEQYF. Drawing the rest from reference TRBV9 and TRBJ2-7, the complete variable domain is DSGVTQTPKHLITATGQRVTLRCSPRSGDLSVYWYQQSLDQGLQFLIQYYNGEERAKGNILERFSAQQFPDLHSELNLSSLELGDSALYFCASSAGVSYEQYFGPGTRLTVT.

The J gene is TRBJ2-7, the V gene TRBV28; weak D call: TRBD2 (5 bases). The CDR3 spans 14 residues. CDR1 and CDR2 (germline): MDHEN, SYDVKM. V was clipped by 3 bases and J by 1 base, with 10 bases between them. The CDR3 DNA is TGTGCCAGCAGTTTTGGGCGGGTATCCTACGAGCAGTACTTC. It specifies CASSFGRVSYEQYF.

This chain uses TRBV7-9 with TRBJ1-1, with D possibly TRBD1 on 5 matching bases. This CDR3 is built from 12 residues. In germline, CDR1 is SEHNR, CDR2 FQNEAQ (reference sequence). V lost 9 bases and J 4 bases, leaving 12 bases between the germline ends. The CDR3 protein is CASARGGTEAFF. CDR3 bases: TGTGCCAGTGCGCGTGGGGGCACTGAAGCTTTCTTT.

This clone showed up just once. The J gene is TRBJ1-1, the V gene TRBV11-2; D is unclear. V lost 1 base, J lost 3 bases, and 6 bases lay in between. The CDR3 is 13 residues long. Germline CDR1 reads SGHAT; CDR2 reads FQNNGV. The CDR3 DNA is TGTGCCAGCAGCTTAGCAGTGGACACTGAAGCTTTCTTT. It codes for CASSLAVDTEAFF.

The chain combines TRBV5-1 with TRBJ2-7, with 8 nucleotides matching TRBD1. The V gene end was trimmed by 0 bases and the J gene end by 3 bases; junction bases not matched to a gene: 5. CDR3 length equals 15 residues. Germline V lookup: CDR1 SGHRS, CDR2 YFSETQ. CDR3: CASSLEDRDLYEQYF. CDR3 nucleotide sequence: TGCGCCAGCAGCTTGGAGGACAGGGACCTCTACGAGCAGTACTTC.

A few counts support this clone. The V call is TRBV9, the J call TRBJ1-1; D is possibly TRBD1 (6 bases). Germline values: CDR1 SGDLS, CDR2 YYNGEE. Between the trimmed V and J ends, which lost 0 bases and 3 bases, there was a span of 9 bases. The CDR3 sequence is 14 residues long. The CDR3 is CASSVAGEDTEAFF. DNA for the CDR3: TGTGCCAGCAGCGTAGCAGGGGAGGACACTGAAGCTTTCTTT.

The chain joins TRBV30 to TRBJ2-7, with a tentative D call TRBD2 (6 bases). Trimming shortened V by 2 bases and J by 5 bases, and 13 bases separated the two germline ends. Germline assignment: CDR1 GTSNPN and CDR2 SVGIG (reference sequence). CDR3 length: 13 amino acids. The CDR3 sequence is CAWSWGVYDEQYF. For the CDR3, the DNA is TGTGCCTGGAGTTGGGGGGTTTACGACGAGCAGTACTTC.

CDR3 sequence reads: CAWSIGTSAYEQYF. The CDR3 bases are TGTGCCTGGAGTATAGGGACCAGTGCCTACGAGCAGTACTTC. This chain joins TRBV30 and TRBJ2-7; possibly TRBD1 or TRBD2 for D (5 bases each). Per germline, CDR1 GTSNPN and CDR2 SVGIG (reference sequence). Trimming pared 2 bases from V and 2 bases from J, leaving 13 bases between. The CDR3 has 14 amino acids. Filled out from reference TRBV30 and TRBJ2-7, the complete variable domain reads SQTIHQWPATLVQPVGSPLSLECTVEGTSNPNLYWYRQAAGRGLQLLFYSVGIGQISSEVPQNLSASRPQDRQFILSSKKLLLSDSGFYLCAWSIGTSAYEQYFGPGTRLTVT.

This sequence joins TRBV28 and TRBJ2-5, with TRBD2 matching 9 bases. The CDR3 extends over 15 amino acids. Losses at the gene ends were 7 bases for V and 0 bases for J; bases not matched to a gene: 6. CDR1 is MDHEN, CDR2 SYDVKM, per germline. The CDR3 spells CASNGLATYQETQYF. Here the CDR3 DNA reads TGTGCCAGCAATGGACTAGCGACATACCAAGAGACCCAGTACTTC.

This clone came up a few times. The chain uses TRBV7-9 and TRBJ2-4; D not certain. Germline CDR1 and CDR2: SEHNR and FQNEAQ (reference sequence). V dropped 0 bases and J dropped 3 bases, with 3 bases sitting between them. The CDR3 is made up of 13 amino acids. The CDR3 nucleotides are TGTGCCAGCAGCTTAGCTAACAAAAACATTCAGTACTTC. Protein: CASSLANKNIQYF.

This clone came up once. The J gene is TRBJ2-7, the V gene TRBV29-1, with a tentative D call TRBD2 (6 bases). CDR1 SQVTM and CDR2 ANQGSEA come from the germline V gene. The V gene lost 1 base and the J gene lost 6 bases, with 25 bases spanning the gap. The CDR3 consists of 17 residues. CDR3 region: CSVEAVISGRFSGEQYF. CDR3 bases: TGCAGCGTTGAAGCGGTTATTAGCGGTAGATTTTCGGGCGAGCAGTACTTC.

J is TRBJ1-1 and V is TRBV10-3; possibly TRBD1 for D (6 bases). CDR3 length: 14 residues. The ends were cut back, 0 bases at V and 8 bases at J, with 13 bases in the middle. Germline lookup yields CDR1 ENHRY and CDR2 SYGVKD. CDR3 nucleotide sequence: TGTGCCATCAGTGAGTCGGGGGGCTCAGGGGAAGCTTTCTTT. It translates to CAISESGGSGEAFF.